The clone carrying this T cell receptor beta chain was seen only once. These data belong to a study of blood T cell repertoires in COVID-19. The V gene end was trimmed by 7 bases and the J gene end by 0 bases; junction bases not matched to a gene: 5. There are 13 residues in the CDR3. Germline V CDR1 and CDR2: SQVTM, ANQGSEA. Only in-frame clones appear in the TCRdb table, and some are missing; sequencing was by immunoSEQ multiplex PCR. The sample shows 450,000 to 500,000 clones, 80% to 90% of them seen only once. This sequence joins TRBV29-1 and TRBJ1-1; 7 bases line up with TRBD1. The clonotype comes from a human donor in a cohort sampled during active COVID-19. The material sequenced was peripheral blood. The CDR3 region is CSADRDVNTEAFF. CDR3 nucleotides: TGCAGCGCCGACAGGGATGTGAACACTGAAGCTTTCTTT.